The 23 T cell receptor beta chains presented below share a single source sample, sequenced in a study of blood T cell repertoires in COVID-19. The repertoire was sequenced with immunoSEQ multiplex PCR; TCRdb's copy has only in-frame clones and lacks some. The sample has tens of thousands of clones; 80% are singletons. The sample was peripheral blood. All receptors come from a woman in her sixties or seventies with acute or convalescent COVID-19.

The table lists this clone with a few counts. The CDR3 DNA follows: TGTGCCAGTAGATATAGGGAGGGACAGGGGGTCGGCAATCAGCCCCAGCATTTT. Protein: CASRYREGQGVGNQPQHF. The rearrangement joins TRBV19 to TRBJ1-5; 11 bases align to TRBD1. The CDR3 has 18 amino acids. Looked up from germline, CDR1 is LNHDA and CDR2 is SQIVND (reference sequence). The trim removed 6 bases at V and 2 bases at J, leaving 12 bases unmatched.

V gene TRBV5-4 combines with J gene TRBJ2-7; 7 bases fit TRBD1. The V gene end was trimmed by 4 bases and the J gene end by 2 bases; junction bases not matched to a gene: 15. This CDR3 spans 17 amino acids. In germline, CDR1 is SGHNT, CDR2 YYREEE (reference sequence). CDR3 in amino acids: CASSDDGTAGFPYEQYF. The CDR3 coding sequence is TGTGCCAGCAGCGACGACGGGACAGCAGGGTTTCCCTACGAGCAGTACTTC.

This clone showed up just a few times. CDR3 in amino acids: CASSPAGSGGGYEQYF. CDR3 nucleotides: TGTGCCAGCAGCCCTGCGGGTTCTGGGGGCGGCTACGAGCAGTACTTC. The rearrangement joins TRBV5-4 to TRBJ2-7; a possible D gene is TRBD1 (6 bases). Germline V gene lookup returns CDR1 SGHNT and CDR2 YYREEE (reference sequence). Between the trimmed V and J ends, which lost 4 bases and 3 bases, there was a span of 20 bases. This CDR3 comprises 16 residues. The variable domain in full, with the rest retrieved from reference TRBV5-4 and TRBJ2-7, is ETGVTQSPTHLIKTRGQQVTLRCSSQSGHNTVSWYQQALGQGPQFIFQYYREEENGRGNFPPRFSGLQFPNYSSELNVNALELDDSALYLCASSPAGSGGGYEQYFGPGTRLTVT.

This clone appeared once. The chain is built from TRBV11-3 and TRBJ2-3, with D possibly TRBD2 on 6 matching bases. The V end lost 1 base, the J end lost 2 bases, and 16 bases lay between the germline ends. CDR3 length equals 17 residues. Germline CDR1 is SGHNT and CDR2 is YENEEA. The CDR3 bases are TGTGCCAGCAGCTTAGGGTCGGCAGGAGGGCCCACAGATACGCAGTATTTT. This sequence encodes CASSLGSAGGPTDTQYF.

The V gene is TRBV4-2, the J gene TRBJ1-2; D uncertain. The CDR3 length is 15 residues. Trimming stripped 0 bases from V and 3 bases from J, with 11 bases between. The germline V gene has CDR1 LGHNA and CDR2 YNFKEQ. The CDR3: CASSQDPGRHYGYTF. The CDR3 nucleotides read TGTGCCAGCAGCCAAGATCCAGGCCGGCACTATGGCTACACCTTC.

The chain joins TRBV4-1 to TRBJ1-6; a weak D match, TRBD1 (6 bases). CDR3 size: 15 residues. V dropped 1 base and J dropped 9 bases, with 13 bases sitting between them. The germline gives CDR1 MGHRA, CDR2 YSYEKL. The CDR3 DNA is TGCGCCAGCAGCCAAGGACGGACAGTAGCTTCACCCCTCCACTTT. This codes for CASSQGRTVASPLHF.

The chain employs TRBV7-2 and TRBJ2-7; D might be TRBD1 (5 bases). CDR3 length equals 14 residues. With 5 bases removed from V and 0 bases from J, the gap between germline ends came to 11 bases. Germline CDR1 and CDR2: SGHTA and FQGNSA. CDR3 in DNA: TGTGCCAGCAGCGAAGACAGTCTCTCCTACGAGCAGTACTTC. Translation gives CASSEDSLSYEQYF.

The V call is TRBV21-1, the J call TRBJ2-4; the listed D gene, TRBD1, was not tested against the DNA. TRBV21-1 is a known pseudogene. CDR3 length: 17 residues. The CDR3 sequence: CASSKEKQGGSKNIQYF. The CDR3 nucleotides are TGTGCCAGCAGCAAAGAAAAACAGGGGGGTTCCAAAAACATTCAGTACTTC.

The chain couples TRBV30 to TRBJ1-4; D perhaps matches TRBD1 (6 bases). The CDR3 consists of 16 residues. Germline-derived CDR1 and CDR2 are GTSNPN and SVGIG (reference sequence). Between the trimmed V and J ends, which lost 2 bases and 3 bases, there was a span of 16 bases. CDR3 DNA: TGTGCCTGGAGTTCTAACAGGGACCGAGCTAATGAAAAACTGTTTTTT. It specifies CAWSSNRDRANEKLFF. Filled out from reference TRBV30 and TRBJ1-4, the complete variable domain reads SQTIHQWPATLVQPVGSPLSLECTVEGTSNPNLYWYRQAAGRGLQLLFYSVGIGQISSEVPQNLSASRPQDRQFILSSKKLLLSDSGFYLCAWSSNRDRANEKLFFGSGTQLSVL.

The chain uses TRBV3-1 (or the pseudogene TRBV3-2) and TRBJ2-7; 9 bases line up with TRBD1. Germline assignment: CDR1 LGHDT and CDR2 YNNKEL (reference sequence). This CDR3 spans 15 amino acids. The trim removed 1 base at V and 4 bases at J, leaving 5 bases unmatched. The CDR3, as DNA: TGTGCCAGCAGCCAAGCCCCGGACAGGGGTTACGAGCAGTACTTC. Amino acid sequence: CASSQAPDRGYEQYF.

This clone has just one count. The CDR3 region has the DNA TGTGCCAGCAGGCCGACAGGGCCTCCTCCCTATGGCTACACCTTC. It yields the protein CASRPTGPPPYGYTF. The chain uses TRBV2 and TRBJ1-2, with 7 nucleotides matching TRBD1. CDR3 length: 15 residues. Germline V gene lookup returns CDR1 SNHLY and CDR2 FYNNEI. J was trimmed by 4 bases and V by 6 bases; bases with no gene match: 11.

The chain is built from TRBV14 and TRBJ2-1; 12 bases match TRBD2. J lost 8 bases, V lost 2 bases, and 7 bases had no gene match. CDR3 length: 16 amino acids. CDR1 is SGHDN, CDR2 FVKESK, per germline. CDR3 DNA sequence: TGTGCCAGCAGCCAACCTGGACTAGCGGGAAGCCATGAGCAGTTCTTC. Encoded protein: CASSQPGLAGSHEQFF.

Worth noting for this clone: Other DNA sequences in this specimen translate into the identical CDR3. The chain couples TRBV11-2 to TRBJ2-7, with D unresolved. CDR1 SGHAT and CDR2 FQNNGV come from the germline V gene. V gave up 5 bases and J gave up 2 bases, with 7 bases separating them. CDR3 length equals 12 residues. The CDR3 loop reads CASSLVTYEQYF. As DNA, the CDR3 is TGTGCCAGCAGCCTAGTCACCTACGAGCAGTACTTC.

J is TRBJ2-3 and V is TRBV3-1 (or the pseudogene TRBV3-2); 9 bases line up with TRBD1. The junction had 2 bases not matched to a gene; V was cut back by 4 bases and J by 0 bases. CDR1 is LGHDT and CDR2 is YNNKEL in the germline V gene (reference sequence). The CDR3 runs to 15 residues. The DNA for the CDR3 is TGTGCCAGCAGCCTAGGACAGGGGAGCACAGATACGCAGTATTTT. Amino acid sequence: CASSLGQGSTDTQYF.

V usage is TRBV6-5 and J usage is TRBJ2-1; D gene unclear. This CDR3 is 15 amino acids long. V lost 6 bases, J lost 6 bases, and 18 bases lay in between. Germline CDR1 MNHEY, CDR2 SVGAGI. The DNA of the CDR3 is TGTGCCAGCAGCCAACCACCCCGAGGTAGCAATGAGCAGTTCTTC. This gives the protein CASSQPPRGSNEQFF.

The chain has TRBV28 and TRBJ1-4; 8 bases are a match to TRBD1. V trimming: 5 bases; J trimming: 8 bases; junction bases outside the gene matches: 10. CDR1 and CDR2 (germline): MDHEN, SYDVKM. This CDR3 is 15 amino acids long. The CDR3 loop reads CASSRSTGAGEKLFF. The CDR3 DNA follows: TGTGCCAGCAGTCGCTCGACAGGGGCGGGGGAAAAACTGTTTTTT.

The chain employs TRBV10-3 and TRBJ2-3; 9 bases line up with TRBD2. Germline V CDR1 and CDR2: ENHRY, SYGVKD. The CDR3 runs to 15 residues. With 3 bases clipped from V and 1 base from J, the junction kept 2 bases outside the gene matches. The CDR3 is CAISESSGGTDTQYF. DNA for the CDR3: TGTGCCATCAGTGAATCTAGCGGGGGCACAGATACGCAGTATTTT.

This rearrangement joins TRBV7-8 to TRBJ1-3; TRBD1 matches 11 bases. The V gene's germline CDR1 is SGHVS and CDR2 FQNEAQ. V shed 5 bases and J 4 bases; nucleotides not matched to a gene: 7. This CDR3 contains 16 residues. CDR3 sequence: CASSIWTGGQGNTIYF. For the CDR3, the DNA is TGTGCCAGCAGCATCTGGACAGGGGGCCAGGGAAACACCATATATTTT.

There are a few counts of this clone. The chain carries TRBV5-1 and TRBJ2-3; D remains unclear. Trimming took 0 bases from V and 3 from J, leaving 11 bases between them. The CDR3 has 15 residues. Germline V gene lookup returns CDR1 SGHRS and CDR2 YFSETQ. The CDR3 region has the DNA TGCGCCAGCAGCTTGGGAGGCCCAAATACAGATACGCAGTATTTT. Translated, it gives CASSLGGPNTDTQYF.

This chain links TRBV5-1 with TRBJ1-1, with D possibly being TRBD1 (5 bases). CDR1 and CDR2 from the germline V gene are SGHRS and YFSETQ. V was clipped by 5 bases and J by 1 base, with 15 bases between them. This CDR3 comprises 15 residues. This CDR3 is CASRLLLGRNTEAFF. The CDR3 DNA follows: TGCGCCAGCAGACTATTACTGGGGCGGAACACTGAAGCTTTCTTT.

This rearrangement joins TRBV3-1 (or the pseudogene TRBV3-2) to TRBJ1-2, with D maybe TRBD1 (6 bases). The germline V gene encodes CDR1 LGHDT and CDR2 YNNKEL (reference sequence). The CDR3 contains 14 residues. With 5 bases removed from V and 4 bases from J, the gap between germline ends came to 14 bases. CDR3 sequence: CASSLTGGLYGYTF. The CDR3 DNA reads TGTGCCAGCAGCTTGACAGGTGGGCTCTATGGCTACACCTTC.

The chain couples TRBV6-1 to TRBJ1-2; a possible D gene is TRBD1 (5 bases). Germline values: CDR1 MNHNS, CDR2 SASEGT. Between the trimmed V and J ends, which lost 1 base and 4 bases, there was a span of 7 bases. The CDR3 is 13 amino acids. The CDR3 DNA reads TGTGCCAGCAGTGAAGAGGGGTCCTATGGCTACACCTTC. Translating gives CASSEEGSYGYTF.

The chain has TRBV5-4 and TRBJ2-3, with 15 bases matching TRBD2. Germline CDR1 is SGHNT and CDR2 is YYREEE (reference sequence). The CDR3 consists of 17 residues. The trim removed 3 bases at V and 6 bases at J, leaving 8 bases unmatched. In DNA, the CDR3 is TGTGCCAGCAGCTCTGCCCGGACTAGCGGGGGGGAGGATACGCAGTATTTT. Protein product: CASSSARTSGGEDTQYF.